The present entry profiles one T cell receptor (beta chain) with its context. The antigen is unknown. Germline V gene lookup returns CDR1 SGHKS and CDR2 YYEKEE (reference sequence). The V and J ends lost 1 base and 10 bases, in that order; junction bases with no gene match: 9. The CDR3 has 14 residues. These data originate in a study of tumor-infiltrating lymphocytes in primary liver carcinoma. About the study: Each of the growths was stage T1-T3 N0M0, extending about 4.2 to 11 cm across. Samples gave roughly 3.5 to 7.13 million productive TCRbeta reads, similar across tissue types.

General observations from the study: Tumor top-250-clone fractions significantly exceeded those of blood (p = 0.039). Between tumor regions, pairs overlapped more than tumor-adjacent and tumor-blood pairs did.

TCR beta cDNA came from approximately 0.55 ug total RNA, primed with a constant-region primer. Libraries covering TCR beta were generated through three nested multiplex PCR rounds (using a slightly modified ARM-PCR). Researchers ran the first two PCR rounds for around 10 cycles each with TRBV1-TRBV30 forward primers and a C-beta reverse primer. MiXCR was run by TCRdb on the multiplex PCR reads, yielding one entry per CDR3 protein. The sample lists 180,000 or so distinct CDR3 sequences; about 60% were seen once. They got blood RNA out of unsorted whole blood and also pulled out germline DNA. Sequenced input: peripheral blood. The sequence came from a man between 35 and 55 years old with primary liver carcinoma and hepatitis B virus infection. The chain recombines TRBV5-5 with TRBJ2-5, with TRBD2 matching 8 bases. The CDR3 spells CASSLLGSGTDQYF. The CDR3 nucleotides read TGTGCCAGCAGCTTGTTGGGTAGCGGGACTGACCAGTACTTC.